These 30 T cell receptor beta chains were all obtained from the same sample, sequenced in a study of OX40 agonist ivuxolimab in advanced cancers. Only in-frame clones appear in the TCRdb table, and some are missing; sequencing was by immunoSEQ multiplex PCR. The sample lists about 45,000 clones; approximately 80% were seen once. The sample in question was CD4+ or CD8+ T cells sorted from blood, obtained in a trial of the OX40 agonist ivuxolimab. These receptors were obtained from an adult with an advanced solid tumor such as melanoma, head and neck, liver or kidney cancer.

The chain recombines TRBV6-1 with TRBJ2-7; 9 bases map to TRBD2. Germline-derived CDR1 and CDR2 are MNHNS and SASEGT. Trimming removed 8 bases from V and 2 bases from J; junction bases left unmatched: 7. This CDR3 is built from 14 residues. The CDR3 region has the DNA TGTGCCAGCGCCACCATAGCGGGAGCCTACGAGCAGTACTTC. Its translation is CASATIAGAYEQYF.

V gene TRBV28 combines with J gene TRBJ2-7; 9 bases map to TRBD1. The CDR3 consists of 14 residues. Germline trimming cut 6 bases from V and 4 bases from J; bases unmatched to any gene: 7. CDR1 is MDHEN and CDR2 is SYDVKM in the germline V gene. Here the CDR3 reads CASSAQGAAYEQYF. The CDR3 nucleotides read TGTGCCAGCAGCGCACAGGGGGCGGCGTACGAGCAGTACTTC.

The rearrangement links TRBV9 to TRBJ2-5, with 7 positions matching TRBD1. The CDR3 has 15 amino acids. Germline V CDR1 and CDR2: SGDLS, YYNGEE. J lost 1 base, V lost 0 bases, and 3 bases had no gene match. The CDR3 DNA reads TGTGCCAGCAGCGTAGGGGGACAGTTCCAAGAGACCCAGTACTTC. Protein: CASSVGGQFQETQYF. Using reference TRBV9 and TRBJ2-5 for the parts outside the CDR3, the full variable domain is DSGVTQTPKHLITATGQRVTLRCSPRSGDLSVYWYQQSLDQGLQFLIQYYNGEERAKGNILERFSAQQFPDLHSELNLSSLELGDSALYFCASSVGGQFQETQYFGPGTRLLVL.

The CDR3: CASRLSPGRGEAFF. Written as DNA, the CDR3 is TGTGCCAGCAGACTTTCCCCCGGGAGGGGTGAAGCTTTCTTT. The gene calls are TRBV6-1 and TRBJ1-1; D possibly corresponds to TRBD1 (5 bases). The germline V gene has CDR1 MNHNS and CDR2 SASEGT. V was cut by 6 bases and J by 7 bases, with 18 bases left in between. The CDR3 is 14 amino acids.

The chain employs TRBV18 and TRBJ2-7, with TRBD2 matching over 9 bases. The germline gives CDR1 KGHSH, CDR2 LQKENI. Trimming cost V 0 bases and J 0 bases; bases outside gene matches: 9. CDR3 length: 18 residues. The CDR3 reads CASSPPPGTSKSSYEQYF. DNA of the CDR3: TGTGCCAGCTCACCACCGCCGGGGACTAGCAAGAGCTCCTACGAGCAGTACTTC.

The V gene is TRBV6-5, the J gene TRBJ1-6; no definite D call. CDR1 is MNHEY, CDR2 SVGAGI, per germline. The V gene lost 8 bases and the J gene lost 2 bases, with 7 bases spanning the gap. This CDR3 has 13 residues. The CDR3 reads CASRAAYNSPLHF. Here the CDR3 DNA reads TGTGCCAGCCGGGCAGCCTATAATTCACCCCTCCACTTT.

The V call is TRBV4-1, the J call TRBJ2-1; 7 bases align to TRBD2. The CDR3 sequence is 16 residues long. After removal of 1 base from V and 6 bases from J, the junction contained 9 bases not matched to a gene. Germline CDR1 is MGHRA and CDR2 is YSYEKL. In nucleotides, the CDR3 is TGCGCCAGCAGCCAAGTGACTCTAGGGAGGGGCAATGAGCAGTTCTTC. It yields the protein CASSQVTLGRGNEQFF.

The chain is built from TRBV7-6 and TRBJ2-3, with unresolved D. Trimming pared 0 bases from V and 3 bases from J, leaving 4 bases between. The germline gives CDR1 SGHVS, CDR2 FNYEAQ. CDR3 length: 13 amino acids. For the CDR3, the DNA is TGTGCCAGCAGCTTAGCACCAACAGATACGCAGTATTTT. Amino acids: CASSLAPTDTQYF.

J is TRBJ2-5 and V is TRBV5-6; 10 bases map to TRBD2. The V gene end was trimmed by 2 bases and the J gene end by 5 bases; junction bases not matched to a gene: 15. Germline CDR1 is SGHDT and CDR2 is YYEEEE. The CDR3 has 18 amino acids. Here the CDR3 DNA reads TGTGCCAGCAGCTTAGGGCCCAGCGGGAGGGCCGGTAGGGAGACCCAGTACTTC. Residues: CASSLGPSGRAGRETQYF.

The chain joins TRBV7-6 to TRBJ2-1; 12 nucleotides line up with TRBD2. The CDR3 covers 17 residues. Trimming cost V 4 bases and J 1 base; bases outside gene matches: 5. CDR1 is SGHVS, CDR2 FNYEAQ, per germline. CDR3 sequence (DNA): TGTGCCAGCAGCTCGTGGACTAGCGGGAATTCCTACAATGAGCAGTTCTTC. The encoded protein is CASSSWTSGNSYNEQFF. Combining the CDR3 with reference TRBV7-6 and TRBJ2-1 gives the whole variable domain GAGVSQSPRYKVTKRGQDVALRCDPISGHVSLYWYRQALGQGPEFLTYFNYEAQQDKSGLPNDRFSAERPEGSISTLTIQRTEQRDSAMYRCASSSWTSGNSYNEQFFGPGTRLTVL.

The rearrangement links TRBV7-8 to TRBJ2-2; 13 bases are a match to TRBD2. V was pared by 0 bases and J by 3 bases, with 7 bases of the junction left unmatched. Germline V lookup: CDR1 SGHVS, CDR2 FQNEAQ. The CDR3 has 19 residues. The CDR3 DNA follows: TGTGCCAGCAGCTTAGCGAGGACTAGCGGGAGTCAGGACACCGGGGAGCTGTTTTTT. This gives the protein CASSLARTSGSQDTGELFF.

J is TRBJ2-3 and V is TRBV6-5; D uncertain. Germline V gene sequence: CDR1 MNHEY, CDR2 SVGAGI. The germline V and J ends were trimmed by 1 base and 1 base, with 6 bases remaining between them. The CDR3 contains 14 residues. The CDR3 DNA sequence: TGTGCCAGCAGTTACTGGCAGGGCACAGATACGCAGTATTTT. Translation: CASSYWQGTDTQYF.

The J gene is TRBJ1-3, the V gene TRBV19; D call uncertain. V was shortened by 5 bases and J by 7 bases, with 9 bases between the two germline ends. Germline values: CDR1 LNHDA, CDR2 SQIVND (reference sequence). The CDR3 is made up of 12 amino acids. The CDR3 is CASSPGWNTIYF. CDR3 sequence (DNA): TGTGCCAGTAGTCCAGGATGGAACACCATATATTTT. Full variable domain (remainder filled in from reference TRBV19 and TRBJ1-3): DGGITQSPKYLFRKEGQNVTLSCEQNLNHDAMYWYRQDPGQGLRLIYYSQIVNDFQKGDIAEGYSVSREKKESFPLTVTSAQKNPTAFYLCASSPGWNTIYFGEGSWLTVV.

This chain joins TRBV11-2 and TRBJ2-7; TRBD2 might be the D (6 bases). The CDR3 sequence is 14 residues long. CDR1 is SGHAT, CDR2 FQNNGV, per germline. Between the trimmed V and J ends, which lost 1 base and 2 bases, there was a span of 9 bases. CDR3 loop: CASSLGRGPYEQYF. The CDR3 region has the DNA TGTGCCAGCAGCTTAGGGAGGGGACCCTACGAGCAGTACTTC.

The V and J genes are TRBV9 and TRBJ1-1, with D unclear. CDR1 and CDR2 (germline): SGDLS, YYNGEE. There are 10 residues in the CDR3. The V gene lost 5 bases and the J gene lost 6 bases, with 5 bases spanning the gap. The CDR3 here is CASRAAEAFF. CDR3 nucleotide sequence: TGTGCCAGCAGGGCGGCTGAAGCTTTCTTT.

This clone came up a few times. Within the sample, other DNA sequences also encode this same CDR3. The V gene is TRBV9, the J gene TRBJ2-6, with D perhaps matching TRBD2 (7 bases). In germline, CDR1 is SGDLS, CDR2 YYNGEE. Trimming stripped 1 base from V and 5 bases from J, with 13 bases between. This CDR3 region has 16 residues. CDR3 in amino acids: CASSVSRGGWANVLTF. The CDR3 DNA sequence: TGTGCCAGCAGCGTAAGTCGCGGGGGCTGGGCCAACGTCCTGACTTTC.

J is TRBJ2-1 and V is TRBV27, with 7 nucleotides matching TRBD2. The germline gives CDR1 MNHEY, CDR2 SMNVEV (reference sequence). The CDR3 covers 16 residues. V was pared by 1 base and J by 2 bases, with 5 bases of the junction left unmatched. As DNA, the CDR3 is TGTGCCAGCAGTTTATTGCTAGCGGCCCCCTACAATGAGCAGTTCTTC. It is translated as CASSLLLAAPYNEQFF.

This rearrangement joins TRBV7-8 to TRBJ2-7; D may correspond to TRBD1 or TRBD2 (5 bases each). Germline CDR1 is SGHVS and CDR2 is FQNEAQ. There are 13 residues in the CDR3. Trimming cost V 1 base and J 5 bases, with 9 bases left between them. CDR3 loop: CASSLEGTHEQYF. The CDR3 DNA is TGTGCCAGCAGCTTAGAAGGGACCCACGAGCAGTACTTC.

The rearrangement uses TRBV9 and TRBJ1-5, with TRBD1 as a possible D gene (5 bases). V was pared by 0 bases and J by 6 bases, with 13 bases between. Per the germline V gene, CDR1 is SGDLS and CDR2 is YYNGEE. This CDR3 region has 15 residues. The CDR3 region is CASSVGFRGSQPQHF. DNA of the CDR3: TGTGCCAGCAGCGTAGGATTTCGGGGGAGTCAGCCCCAGCATTTT.

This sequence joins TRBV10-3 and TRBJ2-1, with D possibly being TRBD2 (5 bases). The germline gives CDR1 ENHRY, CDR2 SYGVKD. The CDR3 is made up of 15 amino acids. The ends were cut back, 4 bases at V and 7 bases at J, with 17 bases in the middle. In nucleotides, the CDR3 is TGTGCCATCAGTGCCCTATGGACTGTTCCAAATGAGCAGTTCTTC. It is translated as CAISALWTVPNEQFF.

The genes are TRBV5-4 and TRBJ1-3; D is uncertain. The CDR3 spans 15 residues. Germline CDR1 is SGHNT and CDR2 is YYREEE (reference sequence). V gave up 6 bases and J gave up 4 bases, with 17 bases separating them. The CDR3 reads CASTPEPLLGNTIYF. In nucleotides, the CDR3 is TGTGCCAGCACCCCAGAACCGCTGCTGGGAAACACCATATATTTT.

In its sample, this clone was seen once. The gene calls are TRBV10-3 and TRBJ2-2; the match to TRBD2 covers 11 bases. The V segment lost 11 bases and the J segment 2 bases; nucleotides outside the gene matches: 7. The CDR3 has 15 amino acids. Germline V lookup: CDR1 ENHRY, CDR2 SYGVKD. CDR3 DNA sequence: TGTGCCGTCGGGGGACTAGCGGATAACACCGGGGAGCTGTTTTTT. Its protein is CAVGGLADNTGELFF.

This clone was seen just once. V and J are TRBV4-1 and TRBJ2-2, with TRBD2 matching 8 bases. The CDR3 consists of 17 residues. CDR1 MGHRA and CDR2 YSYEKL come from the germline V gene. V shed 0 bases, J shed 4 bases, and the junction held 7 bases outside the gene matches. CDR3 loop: CASSQDPSGGRTGELFF. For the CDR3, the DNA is TGCGCCAGCAGCCAAGATCCATCGGGGGGGCGCACCGGGGAGCTGTTTTTT.

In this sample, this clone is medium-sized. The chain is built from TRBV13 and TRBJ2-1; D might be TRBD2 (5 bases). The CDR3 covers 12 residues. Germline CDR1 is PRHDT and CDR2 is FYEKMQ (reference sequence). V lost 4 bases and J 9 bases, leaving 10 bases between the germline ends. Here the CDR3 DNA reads TGTGCCAGCAGCTCCCCGGGGTCTGAGCAGTTCTTC. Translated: CASSSPGSEQFF.

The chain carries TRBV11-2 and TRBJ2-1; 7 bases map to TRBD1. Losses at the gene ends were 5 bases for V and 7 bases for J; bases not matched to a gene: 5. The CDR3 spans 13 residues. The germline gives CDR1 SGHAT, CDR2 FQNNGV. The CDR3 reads CASSGEQGNEQFF. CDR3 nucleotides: TGTGCCAGCAGCGGGGAACAGGGGAATGAGCAGTTCTTC.

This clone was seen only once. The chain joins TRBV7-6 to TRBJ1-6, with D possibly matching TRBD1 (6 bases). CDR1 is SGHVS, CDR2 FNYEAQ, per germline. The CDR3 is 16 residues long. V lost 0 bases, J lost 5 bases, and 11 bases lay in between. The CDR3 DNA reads TGTGCCAGCAGCTTAGCGGGGGGCAGACATAATTCACCCCTCCACTTT. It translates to CASSLAGGRHNSPLHF.

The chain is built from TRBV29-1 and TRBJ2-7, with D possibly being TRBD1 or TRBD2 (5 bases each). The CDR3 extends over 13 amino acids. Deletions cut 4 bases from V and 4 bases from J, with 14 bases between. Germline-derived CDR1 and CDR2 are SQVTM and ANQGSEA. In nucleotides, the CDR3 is TGCAGCGTTGTTGGGGGATCGCATTACGAGCAGTACTTC. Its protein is CSVVGGSHYEQYF.

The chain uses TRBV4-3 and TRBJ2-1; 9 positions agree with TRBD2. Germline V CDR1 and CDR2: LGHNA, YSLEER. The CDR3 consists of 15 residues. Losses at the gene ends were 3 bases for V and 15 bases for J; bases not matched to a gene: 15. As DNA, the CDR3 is TGCGCCAGCAGCCAGGACCGACTAGCGGCTGACAGGTGGTTCTTC. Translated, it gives CASSQDRLAADRWFF.

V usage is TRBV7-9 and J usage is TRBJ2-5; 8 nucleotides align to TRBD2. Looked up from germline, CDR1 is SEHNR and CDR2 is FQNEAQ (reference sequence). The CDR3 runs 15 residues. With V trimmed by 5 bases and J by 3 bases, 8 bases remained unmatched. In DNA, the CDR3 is TGTGCCAGCAGCACCCAACTAGCGGCAGAAGAGACCCAGTACTTC. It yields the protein CASSTQLAAEETQYF.

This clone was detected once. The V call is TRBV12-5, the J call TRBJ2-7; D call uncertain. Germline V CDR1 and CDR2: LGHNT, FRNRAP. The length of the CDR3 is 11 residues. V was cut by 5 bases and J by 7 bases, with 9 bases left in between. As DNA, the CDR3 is TGTGCTAGTGGTCCCCTCGGAGAGCAGTACTTC. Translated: CASGPLGEQYF.